The text below deals with one T cell receptor beta chain. Its antigen is unknown. PCR employed 60 Vbeta and 13 Jbeta primers. TCRdb's copy holds only in-frame clones and misses some; the assay was immunoSEQ multiplex PCR. The data show some 100,000 clones, 75% seen once. This CDR3 contains 13 residues. CDR1 is GTSNPN, CDR2 SVGIG, per germline (reference sequence). V was pared by 1 base and J by 9 bases, with 13 bases between. The data belong to a study of cytomegalovirus exposure and HLA in healthy donors. Study observations and caveats: Researchers catalogued around 150 TCR beta chains as cytomegalovirus-associated. Apparent HLA restriction characterized most CMV-associated TCR beta chains in a later analysis. An assumption of roughly uniform sequencing depth across donors underlay the presence/absence analyses.

Sequenced sample: PBMCs. The gene calls are TRBV30 and TRBJ1-5; D gene ambiguous. The TCR originated in a male donor in good health and CMV-seropositive. CDR3 bases: TGTGCCTGGAGTGCTCGGGGATTGGGGCCCCAGCATTTT. Translated, it gives CAWSARGLGPQHF.